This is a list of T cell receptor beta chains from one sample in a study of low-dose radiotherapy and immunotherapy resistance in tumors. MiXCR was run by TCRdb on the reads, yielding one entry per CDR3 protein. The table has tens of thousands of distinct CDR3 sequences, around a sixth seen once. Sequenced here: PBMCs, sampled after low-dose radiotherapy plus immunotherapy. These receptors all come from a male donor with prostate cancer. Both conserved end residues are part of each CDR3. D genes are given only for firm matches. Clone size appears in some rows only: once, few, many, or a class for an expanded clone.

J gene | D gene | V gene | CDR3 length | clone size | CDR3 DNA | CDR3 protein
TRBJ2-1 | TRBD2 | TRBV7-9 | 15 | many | TGTGCCACCCCCCTAGCGGGAGGGCCCTACAATGAGCAGTTCTTC | CATPLAGGPYNEQFF
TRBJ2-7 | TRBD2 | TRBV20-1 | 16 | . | TGCAGTGCTAGAGATTCTGCCGGGAGGGCCACATACGAGCAGTACTTC | CSARDSAGRATYEQYF
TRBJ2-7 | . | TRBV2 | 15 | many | TGTGCCAGCAGTCAAGGACACCGGAGCTCCTACGAGCAGTACTTC | CASSQGHRSSYEQYF
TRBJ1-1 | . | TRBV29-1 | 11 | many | TGCAGCGTTGACAAGAACACTGAAGCTTTCTTT | CSVDKNTEAFF
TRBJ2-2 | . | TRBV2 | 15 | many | TGTGCCAGCAGTCGAAAGCAGGAGAACACCGGGGAGCTGTTTTTT | CASSRKQENTGELFF
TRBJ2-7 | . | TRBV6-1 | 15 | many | TGTGCCAGCAGTGAAGGGCCAGGCGGCATCTACGAGCAGTACTTC | CASSEGPGGIYEQYF
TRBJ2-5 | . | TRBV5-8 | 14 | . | TGTGCCAGCAGCTTAGGGTCCGAGAGCGGGACCCAGTACTTC | CASSLGSESGTQYF
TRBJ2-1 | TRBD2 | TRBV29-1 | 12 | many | TGCAGCGGGGGGTGGCGGGGGGATGAGCAGTTCTTC | CSGGWRGDEQFF
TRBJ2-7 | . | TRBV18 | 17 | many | TGTGCCAGCTCACCACCCGGAGCACGGGTATCTACCTACGAGCAGTACTTC | CASSPPGARVSTYEQYF
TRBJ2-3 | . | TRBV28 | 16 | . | TGTGCCAGCAGCCGGCCAGCAGGGACCAGCACAGATACGCAGTATTTT | CASSRPAGTSTDTQYF
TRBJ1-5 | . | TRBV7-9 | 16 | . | TGTGCCAGCAGCTTAGCGGGGGGGAATAGCAATCAGCCCCAGCATTTT | CASSLAGGNSNQPQHF
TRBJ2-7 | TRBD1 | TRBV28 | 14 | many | TGTGCCATTTTGGACAGGACCCACTCCTACGAGCAGTACTTC | CAILDRTHSYEQYF
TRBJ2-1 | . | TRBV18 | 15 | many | TGTGCCAGCTCACCAGGGGGGAGGTTATACAATGAGCAGTTCTTC | CASSPGGRLYNEQFF
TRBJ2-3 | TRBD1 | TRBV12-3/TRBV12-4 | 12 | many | TGTGCCAGCAGTTCCCGGACAGGAGCTCGGTATTTT | CASSSRTGARYF
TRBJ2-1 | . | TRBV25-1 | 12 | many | TGTGCCAGCAGTGTCAGTTCCCATGAGCAGTTCTTC | CASSVSSHEQFF
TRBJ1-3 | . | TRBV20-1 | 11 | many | TGCAGTGCCCCTGGTGGGAACACCATATATTTT | CSAPGGNTIYF
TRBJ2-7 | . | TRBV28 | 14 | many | TGTGCCAGCAGTTTCGCAGGGGCCCGCTACGAGCAGTACTTC | CASSFAGARYEQYF
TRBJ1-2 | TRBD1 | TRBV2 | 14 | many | TGTGCCAGCAGCCAACAGGGGGGCAACTATGGCTACACCTTC | CASSQQGGNYGYTF
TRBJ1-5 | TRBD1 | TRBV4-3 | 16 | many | TGCGCCAGCAGCCAAGAAGCCCAGGGGGCAGGGCAGCCCCAGCATTTT | CASSQEAQGAGQPQHF
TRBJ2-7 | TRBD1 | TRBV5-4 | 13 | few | TGTGCCAGCAGCTGGACAGGTTCCTACGAGCAGTACTTC | CASSWTGSYEQYF
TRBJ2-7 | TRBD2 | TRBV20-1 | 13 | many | TGCAGTGCTAGAGATAGCGGGAGACCCGAGCAGTACTTC | CSARDSGRPEQYF
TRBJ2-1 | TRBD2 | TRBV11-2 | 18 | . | TGTGCCAGCAGCTTTGGGACTAGCGGGGTCTTAGTTCTCAATGAGCAGTTCTTC | CASSFGTSGVLVLNEQFF
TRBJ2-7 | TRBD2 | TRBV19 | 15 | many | TGTGCCAGCCGCCCTACAGCGGGAGTGGGCCACGAGCAGTACTTC | CASRPTAGVGHEQYF
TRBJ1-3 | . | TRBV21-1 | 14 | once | TGTGCCAGCAGCCCCGGGACAGGGGCTAACACCATATATTTT | CASSPGTGANTIYF
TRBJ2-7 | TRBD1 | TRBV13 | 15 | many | TGTGCCAGCAGCTCGAACCCGGGACAGCCCTACGAGCAGTACTTC | CASSSNPGQPYEQYF
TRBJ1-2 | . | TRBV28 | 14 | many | TGTGCCAGCACCAACACCCCCAGGTACTATGGCTACACCTTC | CASTNTPRYYGYTF
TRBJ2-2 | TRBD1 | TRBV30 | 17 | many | TGTGCCTGGACTACCCCAGCGCGGACAGGGGGGGCCGGGGAGCTGTTTTTT | CAWTTPARTGGAGELFF
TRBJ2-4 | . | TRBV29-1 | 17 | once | TGCAGCGTTGCACGGGGTGCCGGACAAGAAGCCAAAAACATTCAGTACTTC | CSVARGAGQEAKNIQYF
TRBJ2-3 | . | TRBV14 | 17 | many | TGTGCCAGCAGCCAAAAATGGCCAATTTTGCTAGGAGATACGCAGTATTTT | CASSQKWPILLGDTQYF
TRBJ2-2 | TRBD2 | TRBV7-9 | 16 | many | TGTGCCAGCAGCTTAGTCAGCGGGATAAACACCGGGGAGCTGTTTTTT | CASSLVSGINTGELFF
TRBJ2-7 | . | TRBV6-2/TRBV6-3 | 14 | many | TGTGCCAGCAGACAAGGGGACGGCACCTACGAGCAGTACTTC | CASRQGDGTYEQYF
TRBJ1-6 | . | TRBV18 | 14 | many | TGTGCCAGCTCACCACGGACACGCGATTCACCCCTCCACTTT | CASSPRTRDSPLHF
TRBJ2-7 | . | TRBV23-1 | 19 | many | TGCGCCAGCACGACCCCATCGAGGCAGGTTTGGACTGGTACCTACGAGCAGTACTTC | CASTTPSRQVWTGTYEQYF
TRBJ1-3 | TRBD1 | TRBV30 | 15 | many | TGTGCCTGGAGTGCACAGGGGAGCTCTGGAAACACCATATATTTT | CAWSAQGSSGNTIYF
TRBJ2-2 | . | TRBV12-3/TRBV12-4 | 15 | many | TGTGCCAGCAAGGGTAACAGGGGAGGTGCCGGGGAGCTGTTTTTT | CASKGNRGGAGELFF
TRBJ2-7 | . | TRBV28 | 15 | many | TGTGCCAGCAGTTCCAGGGGCCTAAGCTCCTACGAGCAGTACTTC | CASSSRGLSSYEQYF
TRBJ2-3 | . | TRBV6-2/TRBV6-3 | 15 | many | TGTGCCAGCAGTTACCGCGACTTCCGTGTGGATACGCAGTATTTT | CASSYRDFRVDTQYF
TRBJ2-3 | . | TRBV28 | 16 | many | TGTGCCAGCAGCCTACCACCGGGGGCGGGCACAGATACGCAGTATTTT | CASSLPPGAGTDTQYF
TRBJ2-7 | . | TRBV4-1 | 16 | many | TGCGCCAGCAGCCAAGATTTGAGCGAGAGCTCCTACGAGCAGTACTTC | CASSQDLSESSYEQYF
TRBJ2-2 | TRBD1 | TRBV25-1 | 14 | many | TGTGCCAGCAGTGAACAGGGGGCTTCGAGGGAGCTGTTTTTT | CASSEQGASRELFF
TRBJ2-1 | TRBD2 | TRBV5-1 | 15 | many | TGCGCCAGCACCCGGACTAGCGGGGGCTACAATGAGCAGTTCTTC | CASTRTSGGYNEQFF
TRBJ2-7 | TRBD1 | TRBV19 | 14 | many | TGTGCCAGTAGTACCGAGGGGGCGGCTTACGAGCAGTACTTC | CASSTEGAAYEQYF
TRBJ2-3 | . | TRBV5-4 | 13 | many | TGTGCCAGCAGCTTGGCGGCAGCAGATACGCAGTATTTT | CASSLAAADTQYF
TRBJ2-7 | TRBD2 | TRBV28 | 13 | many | TGTGCCAGCAGGGGGGGGGGGTCCTACGAGCAGTACTTC | CASRGGGSYEQYF
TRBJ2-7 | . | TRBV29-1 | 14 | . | TGCAGCGCCGGGGGAGGCTATCGCTCGGGAGAGCAGTACTTC | CSAGGGYRSGEQYF
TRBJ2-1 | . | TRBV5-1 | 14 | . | TGCGCCAGCAACACCCGGGACACATACAATGAGCAGTTCTTC | CASNTRDTYNEQFF
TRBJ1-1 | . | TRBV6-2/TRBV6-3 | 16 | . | TGTGCCAGCAGTTACTCAACAGGGAAGTTGGGCACTGAAGCTTTCTTT | CASSYSTGKLGTEAFF
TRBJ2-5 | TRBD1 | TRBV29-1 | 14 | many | TGCATCGTCGAACCGGGACAGGGGATAGAGACCCAGTACTTC | CIVEPGQGIETQYF
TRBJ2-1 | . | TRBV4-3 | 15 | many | TGCGCCAGCAGCCAAGAGGCACTAGCAAGCAATGAGCAGTTCTTC | CASSQEALASNEQFF
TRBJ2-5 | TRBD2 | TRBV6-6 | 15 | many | TGTGCCAGCAGGTCGAGGGACTACTCCCAAGAGACCCAGTACTTC | CASRSRDYSQETQYF
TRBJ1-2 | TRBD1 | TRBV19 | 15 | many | TGTGCCAGTAGCCAGACAGGGGGCGCCTTGTATGGCTACACCTTC | CASSQTGGALYGYTF
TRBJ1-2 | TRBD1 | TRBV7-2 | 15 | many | TGTGCCAGCAGCCCGGTGGGAACAGGGGAATATGGCTACACCTTC | CASSPVGTGEYGYTF
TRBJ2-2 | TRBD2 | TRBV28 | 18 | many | TGTGCCAGCAGTTTGTTCGGCACTAGCGGACCACGGACCGGGGAGCTGTTTTTT | CASSLFGTSGPRTGELFF
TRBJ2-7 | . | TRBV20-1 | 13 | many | TGCAGTGCTAAAAAACTAGCCACCTACGAGCAGTACTTC | CSAKKLATYEQYF
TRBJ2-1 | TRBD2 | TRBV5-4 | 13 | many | TGTGCCAGCACCATGATCGGGGGGAATGAGCAGTTCTTC | CASTMIGGNEQFF
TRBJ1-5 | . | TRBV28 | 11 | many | TGTGCCAGCAGCAATGAGCAGCCCCAGCATTTT | CASSNEQPQHF
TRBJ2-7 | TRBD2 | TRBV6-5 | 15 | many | TGTGCCAGCGGGGAAGGACTAGCGGGAGATAACGAGCAGTACTTC | CASGEGLAGDNEQYF
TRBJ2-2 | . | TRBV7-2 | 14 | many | TGTGCCAGCAGCTTAGTGGGTACAACCGGGGAGCTGTTTTTT | CASSLVGTTGELFF
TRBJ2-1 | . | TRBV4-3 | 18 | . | TGCGCCAGCAGCCAAAGTCCCCACAGGGGGGGGAGCTACAATGAGCAGTTCTTC | CASSQSPHRGGSYNEQFF